This T cell receptor beta chain is drawn from a study of PD-1 blockade in classical Hodgkin lymphoma (dated by TCRdb to 2019 to 2021). A note on the overall study: Nivolumab dosing was 3 mg/kg intravenously every 2 weeks, continuing until either disease progression or unacceptable toxicity. The study used CyTOF and TCR beta sequencing to define a peripheral blood immune signature of response to PD-1 blockade in classical Hodgkin lymphoma.

On the study overall, not on this receptor specifically: The study was limited to a single clinical trial cohort, and causes of repertoire differences, possibly disease activity or prior therapy, remained undefined. Trial patients with a complete response had baseline diversity similar to that of newly diagnosed patients, while partial responders and progressors had significantly lower diversity. By C4D1, a significant rise was seen in CD4+ TCR diversity but not in CD8+ TCR diversity (p=0.0027 vs p=0.16), and the rise was most apparent among complete responders (p=0.02). Lower diversity was observed in patients in whom nivolumab was started less than 1 year after ASCT, and these patients were excluded from later analyses so that confounding by immune reconstitution would be avoided. Baseline TCR diversity was reported to be lower in newly diagnosed patients than in healthy donors and to be lower still in relapsed/refractory patients.

The sample's time point, from its label and the paper: cycle 1 day 1 (C1D1), immediately before nivolumab initiation. Every trial patient had relapsed after autologous stem cell transplantation, and cohorts A, B and C differed in prior brentuximab vedotin exposure. A total of 50 to 70 patients with relapsed/refractory classical Hodgkin lymphoma made up the trial cohort, and each patient's best overall response was complete response, partial response or progressive disease. Trial patients were treated with single-agent nivolumab in the multi-cohort phase II CheckMate 205 trial. An independent review committee assessed best overall response using the 2007 International Working Group response criteria. Trial PBMCs were collected immediately before nivolumab initiation (C1D1) and during therapy at cycle 2 day 1 and cycle 4 day 1. Peripheral blood was collected in 8 mL Vacutainer Cell Preparation Tubes, from which PBMCs were isolated by centrifugation and then cryopreserved.

This clone turned up a few times. Its antigen is currently not known. Base qualities were left out, and no much larger clone turns up one base away. The Qiagen DNeasy kit was used to extract genomic DNA both from unsorted PBMCs and from the negatively selected CD4+ and CD8+ fractions. TCR beta CDR3 regions were subjected to amplification by immunoSEQ multiplex PCR with primers that anneal to V and J segments. A synthetic immune receptor repertoire was used to minimize amplification bias, and any residual bias was removed computationally once sequencing was done. The authors processed their data as follows. Repertoire diversity was quantified as the Shannon entropy index using custom Python scripts. Unsorted, CD4+ and CD8+ repertoires were analyzed separately, except in combined analyses where CD4+ and CD8+ sequences were merged in silico. Clonal expansion was defined as a frequency increase of at least 2-fold after treatment compared with C1D1, and clones undetected at baseline were assigned a pseudocount of 0.5. Singleton clones were defined as clones with 0 or 1 copy at C1D1, and non-singleton clones were defined as clones with 2 or more copies. Clones expanded in unsorted samples were labelled as CD4+, CD8+ or unknown by matching protein sequences in sorted samples from the same patient. Wilcoxon tests on paired samples were used to test changes in diversity from C1D1 to C4D1. In TCRdb, the immuneACCESS table is reduced to in-frame sequences with V and J assigned. These tables do not hold every clone; where another copy was compared, an unresolved V gene accounts for under half, and the others remain unexplained. That table supplies the V and J calls and clone size; D and trimming were determined from the DNA. Counted in this sample were some 10,000 clones; roughly nine tenths of them appeared once. The ten largest clones add up to less than 15% of the sample.

Counted from cysteine to phenylalanine, this CDR3 has 15 amino acids. Left in the record is the CDR3 DNA by itself, 45 bases read in frame from the first base. V and J lose 1 base and 4 bases, and a span of 13 bases separates them. The germline V gene (reference sequence) specifies SEHNR as CDR1 and FQNEAQ as CDR2. This receptor was taken from a human donor with classical Hodgkin lymphoma. Here the chain combines TRBV7-9 and TRBJ1-1; the D gene assignment is ambiguous. The sequencing here drew on peripheral blood mononuclear cells (PBMCs), taken at baseline. For the CDR3, the sequence is CASSLDDNKPTEAFF. The DNA sequence follows: TGTGCCAGCAGCTTAGACGACAATAAACCCACTGAAGCTTTCTTT.